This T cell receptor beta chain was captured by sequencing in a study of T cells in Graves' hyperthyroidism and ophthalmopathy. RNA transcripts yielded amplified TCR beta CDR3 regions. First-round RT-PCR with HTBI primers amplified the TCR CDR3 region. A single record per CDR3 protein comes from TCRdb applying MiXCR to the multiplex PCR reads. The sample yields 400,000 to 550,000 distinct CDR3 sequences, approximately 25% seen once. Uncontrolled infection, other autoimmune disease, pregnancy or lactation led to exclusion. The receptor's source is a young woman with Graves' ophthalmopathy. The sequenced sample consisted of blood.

The CDR3 DNA reads TGTGCCAGCAGTGAAGTTAGCAGCTATGGCTACACCTTC. Translating it yields CASSEVSSYGYTF. This rearrangement joins TRBV6-1 to TRBJ1-2; no reliable D call. Trimming took off 1 base at V and 4 bases at J, with 7 bases between the two ends. This CDR3 is 13 amino acids long. The germline CDR1 and CDR2 sequences are MNHNS and SASEGT.